This T cell receptor (beta chain) derives from a study of blood T cell repertoires in COVID-19. Data came from immunoSEQ multiplex PCR; TCRdb stores just in-frame clones and leaves some out. Here the sample spans just over 90,000 clones, 76% being singletons. Source material: peripheral blood. This receptor was taken from a man between 65 and 85 years old with acute or convalescent COVID-19.

The CDR3 sequence: CASSPTTGTANQPQHF. CDR3 sequence (DNA): TGTGCCAGCAGTCCGACGACCGGGACAGCAAATCAGCCCCAGCATTTT. The chain carries TRBV27 and TRBJ1-5, with TRBD1 identical over 7 bases. The trim removed 5 bases at V and 4 bases at J, leaving 11 bases unmatched. The CDR3 spans 16 residues. Germline V gene data show CDR1 as MNHEY and CDR2 as SMNVEV (reference sequence).